This record concerns one T cell receptor beta chain sequence. The junction shows a germline mismatch at one end, possibly a read error. Using immunoSEQ multiplex PCR, the repertoire was profiled, and TCRdb retains in-frame clones only, with some absent. The repertoire includes 140,000 or so clones, approximately 91% of them detected once, and over 4% sits in the top ten. These data belong to a study of control samples from healthy donors and cancer patients. This CDR3 spans 20 amino acids. Germline CDR1 LNHNV, CDR2 YYDKDF (reference sequence). The V and J genes are TRBV15 and TRBJ2-7; 14 bases align to TRBD2. The receptor's source is a man aged 25-40 years in good health. The source material was blood. In DNA form, the CDR3 reads TGTGCCACCAGCAGAGTTCCGGGACTAGCGGGAGAAAAAGAGATCTACGGGCAGTACTTC. Its translation: CATSRVPGLAGEKEIYGQYF.